One TCR beta chain is described in this entry. Its antigen remains unidentified. No much larger clone exists at a distance of one base, and base qualities are not known. Systemically healthy Caucasian individuals from Russia, 39 in total and aged about 6 to 90 years, were included as donors. Around 10 milliliters of peripheral blood were drawn from each donor into EDTA-treated Vacutainer tubes. Ficoll-Paque density-gradient centrifugation was used to isolate PBMCs, with at least 7 million per sample. Trizol reagent was used to extract total RNA from the PBMCs, yielding at least 6 micrograms per sample. For every donor, an aliquot of PBMCs went through flow cytometry to measure the percentages of naive CD45RAhigh/CD27high T cells. V is cut back by 3 bases and J by 4 bases, with 4 bases in the junction unmatched. For CDR1 and CDR2, the germline V gene lists LGHNA and YNFKEQ. From the cysteine up to the phenylalanine, the CDR3 has a length of 14 residues. The sequence is cut down to CDR3 DNA, 42 bases in frame from base 1.

The protocol used for the library was 5' RACE. The sequencer was an Illumina HiSeq 2500. A second roughly 6 to 12 cycle PCR used a sample-barcoded 5' primer and a J-beta primer mix. Each TCR beta cDNA molecule received a unique molecular identifier from a template-switch 5' adaptor carrying 12 random nucleotides. Each sample yielded at least 3 million CDR3-containing paired-end reads. First-strand cDNA synthesis was performed from all RNA using the Mint cDNA synthesis kit, with priming by a TRBC-specific oligonucleotide. All cDNA was treated with uracil-DNA glycosylase and then went through a first 18-cycle PCR with the universal primers M1SS and BC2_uni_R. In the authors' own workflow: Normalization of each sample was performed by random selection of 1 million high-quality reads, each carrying a distinct molecular identifier. Reads with shared molecular identifiers were discarded instead of being binned into consensus sequences. CDR3 identification, clonotype clustering and error correction used MiTCR with a Q25 quality threshold and the strictest error-elimination algorithm. A nonparametric unseen species model with Euler transformation was used to estimate lower-bound total TCR beta diversity. TCRdb redid the processing of the public reads, applying fastp at Q25 and MiXCR, and retained in-frame beta chains. Every CDR3 protein is listed once, alongside the most common genes and DNA of its rows. These V and J calls originate from TCRdb's pipeline instead of the authors' own analysis. The sample records over 600,000 distinct CDR3 sequences, about 56% of which are singletons. Together, the top ten hold roughly 24% of the sample.

The data were taken from a study of blood T cells in healthy people across ages (dated by TCRdb to the mid-2010s). At the level of the whole study: Template switching captured roughly one uniquely barcoded TCR beta cDNA molecule per two T cells in model experiments. Age-related changes in TCR beta repertoire diversity were measured in the study by deep sequencing normalized with unique cDNA molecular identifiers. The donors were divided into four age groups: young (average around 17 years), middle-aged (about 41), aged (under 70) and long-lived (about 84). To avoid experimental bias, donors of different ages were randomly spread across the sequencing lanes. The study analyzed two additional independent replicas of 1 million unique cDNA reads from the same blood draw for two donors, one aged 18 to 30 and one aged 80 or older. Overall results and qualifications from the work: Observed TCR beta diversity per million T cells fell roughly linearly with age, and a significant reduction was already apparent by age approximately 41. Compared with the aged group, the long-lived group had more naive CD4+ T cells, fewer expanded clones and increased TCR diversity, suggesting age selection. Since profiling was done on bulk unsorted PBMCs, naive and antigen-experienced compartments could not be conclusively compared. A strong correlation was found between observed TCR beta diversity and the percentage of naive T cells measured by flow cytometry. Estimates of total diversity from one million sequenced T cells were regarded as lower bounds and underestimates. Because the CMV infection status of the donors was unknown, age-related changes in expanded clonotypes may potentially have been confounded.

Here the chain combines TRBV4-2 and TRBJ1-1; 8 of the junction bases match TRBD1. This TCR was recovered from a middle-aged man in good health. Sequenced material: blood. The DNA sequence is as follows: TGTGCCAGCAGCCATACGGACAGGGCCACTGAAGCTTTCTTT. Translated, it gives CASSHTDRATEAFF.